This T cell receptor (beta chain) was observed in a study of T cells in Graves' hyperthyroidism and ophthalmopathy. About the study: Peripheral blood was drawn at first diagnosis, prior to all treatment. Study results and limitations: Model-based prediction identified ophthalmopathy a median around 6.7 months prior to its onset. Stable hyperthyroidism and ophthalmopathy were separated using 13 V-J signatures.

Template material for amplifying TCR beta CDR3 regions consisted of RNA transcripts. The TCR CDR3 was amplified in a first-round RT-PCR using the HTBI primer set. TCRdb ran MiXCR on the multiplex PCR reads and lists one entry per CDR3 protein. The table lists hundreds of thousands of distinct CDR3 sequences, about 25% of them singletons. Cells are PBMCs isolated from more than 8.5 ml of fresh blood. The CDR3 runs 16 residues. V was pared by 3 bases and J by 2 bases, with 16 bases between. CDR1 is MDHEN and CDR2 is SYDVKM in the germline V gene. This clonotype has a count of ten or more. Its antigen is not identified.

The sequence was collected from a man aged 50 or older with Graves' hyperthyroidism. The chain has TRBV28 and TRBJ2-5; no reliable D call. Material: blood. CDR3 protein: CASSLSWARRQETQYF. The CDR3 DNA is TGTGCCAGCAGTTTGTCTTGGGCTAGAAGGCAAGAGACCCAGTACTTC.